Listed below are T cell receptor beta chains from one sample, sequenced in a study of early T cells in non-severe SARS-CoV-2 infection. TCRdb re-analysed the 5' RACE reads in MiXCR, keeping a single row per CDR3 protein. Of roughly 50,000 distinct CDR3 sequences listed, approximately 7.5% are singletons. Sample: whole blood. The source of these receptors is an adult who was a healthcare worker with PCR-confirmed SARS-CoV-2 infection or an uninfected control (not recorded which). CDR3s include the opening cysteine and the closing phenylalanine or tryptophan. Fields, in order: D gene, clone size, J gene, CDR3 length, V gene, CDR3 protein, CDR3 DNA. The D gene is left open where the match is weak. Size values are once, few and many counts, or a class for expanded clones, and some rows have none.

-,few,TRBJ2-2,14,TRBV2,CASSAGPFTGELFF,TGTGCCAGCAGCGCCGGACCCTTCACCGGGGAGCTGTTTTTT
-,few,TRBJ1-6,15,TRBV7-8,CASSTDRSGNSPLHF,TGTGCCAGCAGCACCGACAGGTCTGGCAATTCACCCCTCCACTTT
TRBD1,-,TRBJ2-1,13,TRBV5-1,CASSIRTGNEQFF,TGCGCCAGCAGCATTCGGACAGGCAATGAGCAGTTCTTC
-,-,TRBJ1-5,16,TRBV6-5,CASSRTAEYSNQPQHF,TGTGCCAGCAGTCGGACAGCAGAGTATAGCAATCAGCCCCAGCATTTT
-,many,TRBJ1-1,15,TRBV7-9,CAGSLEAGLNTEAFF,TGTGCCGGCAGCTTAGAAGCAGGGTTAAACACTGAAGCTTTCTTT
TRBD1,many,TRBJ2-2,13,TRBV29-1,CSVGQAYTGELFF,TGCAGCGTCGGACAGGCTTACACCGGGGAGCTGTTTTTT
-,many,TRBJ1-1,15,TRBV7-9,CASRLPGQVNTEAFF,TGTGCCAGCAGGCTTCCGGGACAAGTGAACACTGAAGCTTTCTTT
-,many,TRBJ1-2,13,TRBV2,CASSEEQFYGYTF,TGTGCCAGCAGTGAAGAACAGTTCTATGGCTACACCTTC
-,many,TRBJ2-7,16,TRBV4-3,CASSQDFEGGDYEQYF,TGCGCCAGCAGCCAAGATTTTGAAGGTGGGGACTACGAGCAGTACTTC
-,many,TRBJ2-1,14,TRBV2,CASSAQKPYNEQFF,TGTGCCAGCAGTGCGCAGAAACCATACAATGAGCAGTTCTTC
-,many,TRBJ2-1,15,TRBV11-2,CASSLKSGAYNEQFF,TGTGCCAGCAGCTTAAAGAGCGGAGCATACAATGAGCAGTTCTTC